The 18 T cell receptor beta chains below all came from one sample that was sequenced in a study of regulatory T cells in long-lasting Graves disease. Arm-PCR of CDR3 regions and iRepertoire HTBI primers were used to build TCR beta libraries. In TCRdb, the multiplex PCR reads were re-called with MiXCR into one record per CDR3 protein. Of roughly 430,000 distinct CDR3 sequences in the sample, approximately 16% were seen once. As to time point: newly diagnosed GD, antithyroid drugs for less than 3 months. From PBMCs, RNA was extracted and then used to make the TCR library. This same sample was also part of a study on T cells in Graves' hyperthyroidism and ophthalmopathy.

The starting material was peripheral blood mononuclear cells (PBMCs), obtained at new diagnosis, from a patient treated with antithyroid drugs. The source is a woman younger than 45 with Graves disease.

This chain joins TRBV7-2 and TRBJ2-6; D is undetermined. CDR3 length: 18 residues. Per germline, CDR1 SGHTA and CDR2 FQGNSA. Trimming cost V 5 bases and J 0 bases, with 17 bases left between them. The CDR3 DNA sequence: TGTGCCAGCAGCCCATGGGCGGAAGGAAGCTCTGGGGCCAACGTCCTGACTTTC. It specifies CASSPWAEGSSGANVLTF.

The chain joins TRBV19 to TRBJ2-5, with D tentatively TRBD2 (5 bases). The germline gives CDR1 LNHDA, CDR2 SQIVND (reference sequence). V was pared by 5 bases and J by 5 bases, with 18 bases between. The CDR3 runs 15 residues. The CDR3 here is CASSSWTLSKETQYF. DNA for the CDR3: TGTGCCAGTAGTTCGTGGACTCTTAGCAAGGAGACCCAGTACTTC.

This clonotype has just a few counts. The chain combines TRBV29-1 with TRBJ1-1, with D unresolved. Trimming removed 7 bases from V and 5 bases from J, with 14 bases in between. Germline CDR1 SQVTM, CDR2 ANQGSEA. The CDR3 runs 12 residues. The CDR3 DNA reads TGCAGCGCCGTCGAAGTAAGAACTGAAGCTTTCTTT. Amino acid sequence: CSAVEVRTEAFF.

Many counts were recorded for this clonotype. This chain joins TRBV5-1 and TRBJ1-1, with TRBD1 identical over 9 bases. The CDR3 extends over 16 amino acids. V trimming: 3 bases; J trimming: 3 bases; junction bases outside the gene matches: 9. Germline loops: CDR1 SGHRS, CDR2 YFSETQ. DNA for the CDR3: TGCGCCAGCAGCTCTACAGGGGGCGCCGGGGACACTGAAGCTTTCTTT. Protein sequence: CASSSTGGAGDTEAFF.

The table lists this clonotype with many counts. This chain connects TRBV18 to TRBJ2-3; D is unresolved. CDR3 size: 15 residues. Trimming took 5 bases from V and 4 from J, leaving 16 bases between them. Germline assignment: CDR1 KGHSH and CDR2 LQKENI. CDR3 in DNA: TGTGCCAGCTCATCATTTCCTATTCGCCCAGATACGCAGTATTTT. This gives the protein CASSSFPIRPDTQYF.

This clonotype was detected only a few times. V and J are TRBV28 and TRBJ2-7; 7 bases align to TRBD1. Germline lookup yields CDR1 MDHEN and CDR2 SYDVKM. The CDR3 has 15 amino acids. V gave up 3 bases and J gave up 1 base; unmatched junction bases: 6. The CDR3 bases are TGTGCCAGCAGTTTCTTCGGCAGGGGGTCCTACGAGCAGTACTTC. It specifies CASSFFGRGSYEQYF.

This clonotype was seen ten or more times. The V call is TRBV2, the J call TRBJ2-1; D gene unclear. Deletions cut 6 bases from V and 4 bases from J, with 16 bases between. Germline V gene lookup returns CDR1 SNHLY and CDR2 FYNNEI. The length of the CDR3 is 15 residues. The CDR3 DNA reads TGTGCCAGCAGCGGCGATCGTGGCGGTTACAATGAGCAGTTCTTC. Protein sequence: CASSGDRGGYNEQFF.

In its sample, this clonotype was seen many times. The chain has TRBV2 and TRBJ2-3; D gene uncertain. Trimming cost V 3 bases and J 0 bases, with 10 bases left between them. The CDR3 contains 15 residues. CDR1 SNHLY and CDR2 FYNNEI come from the germline V gene. The CDR3 DNA sequence: TGTGCCAGCAGTGACCCCCAGCGTAGCACAGATACGCAGTATTTT. Protein: CASSDPQRSTDTQYF.

V gene TRBV4-1 combines with J gene TRBJ1-1; D remains unclear. Germline CDR1 is MGHRA and CDR2 is YSYEKL. The CDR3 extends over 14 amino acids. Trimming pared 4 bases from V and 1 base from J, leaving 10 bases between. The CDR3 here is CASSLYWGNTEAFF. In DNA, the CDR3 is TGCGCCAGCAGCCTATATTGGGGGAACACTGAAGCTTTCTTT.

This clonotype was seen ten or more times. The chain carries TRBV5-5 and TRBJ1-1; D not certain. The CDR3 is 14 residues long. Trimming stripped 2 bases from V and 0 bases from J, with 8 bases between. The germline CDR1 and CDR2 sequences are SGHKS and YYEKEE (reference sequence). The CDR3 spells CASSLSFMNTEAFF. As DNA, the CDR3 is TGTGCCAGCAGCTTATCTTTTATGAACACTGAAGCTTTCTTT.

This clonotype came up many times. V gene TRBV9 combines with J gene TRBJ2-2; 8 nucleotides align to TRBD2. Losses at the gene ends were 2 bases for V and 4 bases for J; bases not matched to a gene: 13. Germline CDR1 and CDR2: SGDLS and YYNGEE. CDR3 length: 18 amino acids. The CDR3 sequence is CASSVPLSGREGTGELFF. CDR3 nucleotide sequence: TGTGCCAGCAGCGTTCCCCTCAGCGGGAGAGAGGGCACCGGGGAGCTGTTTTTT.

This clonotype was picked up a small number of times. The chain links TRBV19 to TRBJ2-1, with D perhaps matching TRBD1 (5 bases). Germline V lookup: CDR1 LNHDA, CDR2 SQIVND (reference sequence). There are 14 residues in the CDR3. The V end was cut by 7 bases, the J end by 7 bases, with 17 bases between. For the CDR3, the DNA is TGTGCCAGTAAAATAGACAGAAAGAGGAATGAGCAGTTCTTC. Translation: CASKIDRKRNEQFF.

This clonotype has at least ten counts. The V gene is TRBV4-3, the J gene TRBJ2-1, with D maybe TRBD2 (6 bases). V was trimmed by 4 bases and J by 3 bases, leaving 22 bases between them. The CDR3 runs to 18 residues. CDR1 and CDR2 from the germline V gene are LGHNA and YSLEER. The CDR3 region is CASSPTPGRRGLYNEQFF. In DNA, the CDR3 is TGCGCCAGCAGCCCTACCCCCGGACGGCGGGGCCTCTACAATGAGCAGTTCTTC.

This clonotype was seen only a few times. Written as DNA, the CDR3 is TGTGCCAGCAGTTTATTTAGCTCACTGGGCAATCAGCCCCAGCATTTT. Encoded protein: CASSLFSSLGNQPQHF. The V call is TRBV27, the J call TRBJ1-5, with no clear D. The CDR3 spans 16 residues. Germline V gene sequence: CDR1 MNHEY, CDR2 SMNVEV (reference sequence). V lost 1 base to trimming and J lost 2 bases, with 12 bases between them.

This clonotype has at least ten counts. This sequence joins TRBV6-5 and TRBJ1-1, with D possibly being TRBD1 (5 bases). This CDR3 is 14 amino acids long. Trimming took 0 bases from V and 2 from J, leaving 7 bases between them. CDR1 MNHEY and CDR2 SVGAGI come from the germline V gene. The chain's CDR3 is CASSYSTDNTEAFF. CDR3 DNA sequence: TGTGCCAGCAGTTACTCGACAGACAACACTGAAGCTTTCTTT.

This clonotype was seen ten or more times. The rearrangement links TRBV5-1 to TRBJ2-1; 16 bases map to TRBD2. V lost 7 bases and J lost 7; bases outside the gene matches: 11. Germline V CDR1 and CDR2: SGHRS, YFSETQ. CDR3 length equals 17 residues. The CDR3 loop reads CASGGTSGRDLGNEQFF. CDR3 sequence (DNA): TGCGCCAGCGGGGGGACTAGCGGGAGGGACCTGGGGAATGAGCAGTTCTTC.

This clonotype was observed a handful of times. The chain uses TRBV6-2 or TRBV6-3 and TRBJ2-1, with D tentatively TRBD2 (5 bases). The CDR3 extends over 15 amino acids. CDR1 and CDR2 from the germline V gene are MNHEY and SVGEGT. V lost 2 bases and J 0 bases, leaving 8 bases between the germline ends. CDR3 sequence: CASSYQGSSYNEQFF. The CDR3 coding sequence is TGTGCCAGCAGTTACCAAGGGAGCTCCTACAATGAGCAGTTCTTC.

In this sample, this clonotype turned up once. Just one base apart from a much larger clone, this may be a read error. The final CDR3 position lacks the conserved phenylalanine or tryptophan, pointing to a likely read error. This sequence joins TRBV7-3 and TRBJ1-1; D gene unclear. Germline V gene sequence: CDR1 SGHTA, CDR2 FQGTGA. Trimming cost V 5 bases and J 3 bases, with 10 bases left between them. This CDR3 region has 13 residues. The CDR3 DNA sequence: TGTGCCAGCAGCCCGACGGCGGACACTGAAGCTTTCCTT. Translation: CASSPTADTEAFL.